The 10 T cell receptor beta chains reported below all come from one sample, sequenced in a study of PD-L1 blockade in urothelial cancer. Measured with immunoSEQ multiplex PCR; TCRdb has only the in-frame clones, and not every one. The sample contains 85,000 to 130,000 clones, 91% of which appear only once. The source was PBMCs, collected around atezolizumab (anti-PD-L1) treatment. The receptor set was obtained from a woman of 80 years or more with urothelial cancer.

The chain carries TRBV7-9 and TRBJ2-5; 15 bases are a match to TRBD2. Germline trimming cut 4 bases from V and 1 base from J; bases unmatched to any gene: 7. Germline assignment: CDR1 SEHNR and CDR2 FQNEAQ (reference sequence). The CDR3 runs 18 residues. The CDR3 DNA reads as TGTGCCAGCAGCTCGGGGACTAGCGGGAGGATTCTCCAAGAGACCCAGTACTTC. This encodes CASSSGTSGRILQETQYF.

The chain links TRBV14 to TRBJ2-1; D gene uncertain. Germline V gene data show CDR1 as SGHDN and CDR2 as FVKESK. The V end lost 4 bases, the J end lost 2 bases, and 12 bases lay between the germline ends. The CDR3 is made up of 15 amino acids. CDR3 nucleotides: TGTGCCAGCAGCCCCCGACTCACCCCCTACAATGAGCAGTTCTTC. This encodes CASSPRLTPYNEQFF.

The rearrangement links TRBV19 to TRBJ2-3; 8 nucleotides match TRBD1. CDR1 and CDR2 from the germline V gene are LNHDA and SQIVND (reference sequence). The CDR3 loop spans 13 amino acids. The V gene end was trimmed by 10 bases and the J gene end by 2 bases; junction bases not matched to a gene: 5. The CDR3 reads CATTGATTDTQYF. The DNA for the CDR3 is TGTGCCACGACAGGGGCCACCACAGATACGCAGTATTTT.

This chain connects TRBV27 to TRBJ2-7; maybe TRBD2 (6 bases). The CDR3 extends over 13 amino acids. Looked up from germline, CDR1 is MNHEY and CDR2 is SMNVEV (reference sequence). V lost 3 bases and J lost 1, with 7 bases in between. In DNA, the CDR3 is TGTGCCAGCAGTTTGACTAGATCCTACGAGCAGTACTTC. Translated, it gives CASSLTRSYEQYF.

The V gene is TRBV5-6, the J gene TRBJ2-1; D might be TRBD2 (6 bases). The CDR3 runs to 15 residues. Germline CDR1 reads SGHDT; CDR2 reads YYEEEE. V was cut by 0 bases and J by 8 bases, with 15 bases left in between. CDR3 sequence reads: CASSLEGGASDEQFF. In nucleotides, the CDR3 is TGTGCCAGCAGCTTGGAAGGCGGGGCAAGCGATGAGCAGTTCTTC.

This chain connects TRBV27 to TRBJ2-7, with 7 nucleotides matching TRBD1. Germline loops: CDR1 MNHEY, CDR2 SMNVEV (reference sequence). The CDR3 length is 14 residues. Losses at the gene ends were 4 bases for V and 4 bases for J; bases not matched to a gene: 7. This CDR3 is CASSSGTDFYEQYF. CDR3 coding DNA: TGTGCCAGCAGTTCCGGGACAGACTTTTACGAGCAGTACTTC.

The V and J genes are TRBV4-1 and TRBJ2-2; 8 positions agree with TRBD1. Germline trimming cut 0 bases from V and 5 bases from J; bases unmatched to any gene: 8. CDR1 MGHRA and CDR2 YSYEKL come from the germline V gene. There are 17 residues in the CDR3. In nucleotides, the CDR3 is TGCGCCAGCAGCCAAGACTGGCAGGGGGCGAGTACCGGGGAGCTGTTTTTT. This sequence encodes CASSQDWQGASTGELFF.

V gene TRBV5-4 combines with J gene TRBJ2-7; the match to TRBD2 covers 10 bases. This CDR3 spans 17 amino acids. V shed 0 bases, J shed 0 bases, and the junction held 6 bases outside the gene matches. Germline-derived CDR1 and CDR2 are SGHNT and YYREEE (reference sequence). The CDR3 protein is CASSLASGRGGSYEQYF. The CDR3 nucleotides are TGTGCCAGCAGCTTGGCTAGCGGGAGAGGGGGCTCCTACGAGCAGTACTTC.

This clone appeared once. The rearrangement links TRBV7-8 to TRBJ2-1, with 9 bases lining up with TRBD2. V gave up 4 bases and J gave up 7 bases; unmatched junction bases: 8. The CDR3 has 15 residues. The germline gives CDR1 SGHVS, CDR2 FQNEAQ. The CDR3, as DNA: TGTGCCAGCAGCTATGTAGCGGGGGTTGGGAATGAGCAGTTCTTC. This sequence encodes CASSYVAGVGNEQFF.

This clone was seen only once. The CDR3: CASSAGTSGRTYNEQFF. The CDR3 DNA is TGTGCCAGCAGCGCCGGGACTAGCGGGAGGACCTACAATGAGCAGTTCTTC. The genes are TRBV9 and TRBJ2-1; 15 positions match TRBD2. The germline CDR1 and CDR2 sequences are SGDLS and YYNGEE. The CDR3 is 17 amino acids. Trimming took 3 bases from V and 2 from J; bases not matched to a gene: 3.